The clone carrying this T cell receptor beta chain has only a few counts. Its antigen is unidentified. The data were taken from a study of regulatory T cells in long-lasting Graves disease. Study-wide background: To qualify as persistent, Graves' disease required over 5 years of antithyroid drugs with positive TSH receptor antibodies. Notes on the study in general: With some 2,500 shared public clonotypes, persistent patients exceeded new patients, who shared over 950.

In building TCR beta libraries, iRepertoire HTBI primers were used together with Arm-PCR of CDR3 regions. TCRdb re-analysed the multiplex PCR reads in MiXCR, keeping a single row per CDR3 protein. This sample has about 660,000 distinct CDR3 sequences, with about 32% found just once. Time point in this sample: persistent/refractory GD, antithyroid drugs over 5 years with positive TRAb. PBMCs provided the RNA from which the TCR library was made. Blood from the periphery, nine milliliters in all, was drawn into EDTA tubes. The origin of this receptor is a female donor with Graves disease. The sample consisted of peripheral blood mononuclear cells (PBMCs), taken when the disease was refractory, from a patient treated with antithyroid drugs.

The CDR3 DNA reads TGTGCCAGCTCGGTGGGGCCTGGCTACACCTTC. Translating it yields CASSVGPGYTF. The chain employs TRBV18 and TRBJ1-2; D is perhaps TRBD1 (5 bases). Trimming pared 6 bases from V and 7 bases from J, leaving 9 bases between. The germline CDR1 and CDR2 sequences are KGHSH and LQKENI. The CDR3 extends over 11 amino acids.